This T cell receptor (beta chain) was profiled in a study of Ad26.COV2.S vaccination and SARS-CoV-2 variants (dated by TCRdb to the early 2020s). For context, the study as a whole: Donors in the vaccine arm were drawn from COV1001, a multicentre, randomized, double-blind, placebo-controlled phase I-IIa trial testing Ad26.COV2.S in healthy adults. Trial participants were randomized into five groups of five: low-dose or high-dose Ad26.COV2.S given once or twice, or placebo on both occasions. Investigators did not know the trial group allocation while performing experiments and assessing outcomes. A total of around 32 samples were included in the TCR-sequenced set, comprising around 19 Ad26.COV2.S vaccine recipients, 5 placebo recipients and 8 SARS-CoV-2 convalescent individuals. TCRbeta repertoire sequencing served as the tool for gauging how specific and how broad the SARS-CoV-2-reactive T cell receptors were following Ad26.COV2.S vaccination. Dosing of Ad26.COV2.S was intramuscular, at either 5x10^10 or 1x10^11 viral particles, delivered as one shot or as two shots spaced 56 days apart.

Read against the paper, the sample's treatment or condition label means: 15 to 20 received Ad26.COV2.S at low or high dose, single or two shots; several received placebo; per-sample allocation not given. Repertoires of vaccine and placebo recipients were sequenced from samples collected on day 63 after the first injection. In Cohort 1b, about 25 adults aged 18-55 years were enrolled at a single site in Boston, USA, between 29 July and 7 August 2020. Ad26.COV2.S was a replication-incompetent adenovirus type 26 vector expressing a prefusion-stabilized SARS-CoV-2 spike protein from the original Wuhan strain. The immunoSEQ Assay was used to sequence TCRbeta CDR3 regions. After extraction, genomic DNA underwent amplification by bias-controlled multiplex PCR, followed by high-throughput sequencing. On the authors' methods: Collapsing and filtering of sequences were performed to quantify the absolute abundance of each unique TCRbeta CDR3 region. T cell fraction was estimated by normalization of TCRbeta template counts to usable DNA, with usable DNA being measured through amplification of reference genes present in all nucleated cells. Repertoire TCRs were annotated as SARS-CoV-2-specific when V gene, CDR3 amino acid sequence and J gene were exactly matched to a known reactive TCR set. MIRA supplied the reference SARS-CoV-2 TCR set, which was filtered for enrichment in COVID-19-positive ImmuneCODE repertoires so that public or cross-reactive TCRs were removed. Drawing on the MIRA antigens, annotated TCRs were analysed further at the level of specific ORF or position within ORF. Depth was the summed frequency of annotated unique rearrangements, while breadth was defined as annotated unique rearrangements over total unique productive rearrangements. Two-sided Wilcoxon rank-sum tests were used to compare TCR breadth between groups. TCRdb limited this immuneACCESS table to in-frame rearrangements with V and J called. A share of clones is missing; checked studies link under half to unresolved V genes, and the rest is unexplained. Clone size and the V and J calls come from that table; the DNA yielded D and trimming. The table for this sample lists roughly 380,000 clones; approximately 90% of them were counted only once. The leading ten clones occupy 3.6% of the sample.

What the study reported, not specific to this receptor: After vaccination, substantial breadth of spike-specific CD8+ and CD4+ T cell responses was reported. Spike-specific TCR breadth was higher in Ad26.COV2.S recipients than in placebo recipients (P = 0.0014). The study was not powered for comparison of responses between vaccine doses or regimens. Vaccine and placebo recipients had similar non-spike TCR breadth, a finding consistent with the vaccine containing only spike. The authors noted that the TCR breadth and depth analyses may have underestimated total T cell responses.

Taken from cysteine to phenylalanine, the CDR3 has 15 residues. Just CDR3 DNA is preserved here, 45 bases in frame from base 1. Clipping removes 5 bases from V and 6 bases from J, with 10 as the unmatched junction base count. Per the germline V gene (reference sequence), SEHNR is the CDR1 and FQNEAQ is the CDR2. On this clone: Its antigen has not been determined. Base qualities are not provided; no much larger clone lies one nucleotide away.

This clonotype was sampled from a person between 18 and 65 years old who received the Ad26.COV2.S COVID-19 vaccine or a placebo. The sequence is built from TRBV7-9 and TRBJ2-7; a stretch of 10 junction bases matches TRBD1. Sequenced material: peripheral blood, taken in a trial of Ad26.COV2.S vaccine versus placebo. The CDR3: CASSTPDRGVAEQYF. The DNA is as follows: TGTGCCAGCAGCACCCCGGACAGGGGGGTAGCCGAGCAGTACTTC.